Presented here are 26 T cell receptor beta chains from one specimen sequenced in a study of blood T cell repertoires in COVID-19. The protocol was immunoSEQ multiplex PCR, while the TCRdb copy is restricted to in-frame clones and leaves out a portion. The data contain 130,000 or so clones, around 89% of them seen just once; the ten biggest clones take up roughly 2.2%. Sequencing was performed on peripheral blood. The receptor source for this set is a man in his 70s with active COVID-19.

The chain employs TRBV7-3 and TRBJ2-1; D is unresolved. Trimming removed 2 bases at V and 14 bases at J, with 19 bases between. This CDR3 contains 14 residues. Germline lookup yields CDR1 SGHTA and CDR2 FQGTGA. The CDR3 spells CASSLGTSAESKFF. CDR3 DNA sequence: TGTGCCAGCAGCTTAGGAACCAGCGCGGAGAGTAAGTTCTTC.

The chain links TRBV5-1 to TRBJ1-6, with D possibly matching TRBD1 (6 bases). The CDR3 runs 14 residues. The V end was cut by 4 bases, the J end by 10 bases, with 15 bases between. Germline CDR1 and CDR2: SGHRS and YFSETQ. CDR3 protein: CASSEGVVGSPLHF. In nucleotides, the CDR3 is TGCGCCAGCAGCGAGGGGGTCGTGGGATCACCCCTCCACTTT.

This chain connects TRBV28 to TRBJ2-5; D is undetermined. The CDR3 length is 14 residues. V shed 4 bases and J shed 2 bases, with 11 bases lying between them. The germline V gene has CDR1 MDHEN and CDR2 SYDVKM. Here the CDR3 reads CASSSPNPQETQYF. The CDR3, as DNA: TGTGCCAGCAGTTCCCCAAATCCACAAGAGACCCAGTACTTC.

V is TRBV7-2 and J is TRBJ2-7, with D perhaps matching TRBD2 (7 bases). The germline V gene encodes CDR1 SGHTA and CDR2 FQGNSA. V lost 3 bases, J lost 5 bases, and 11 bases lay in between. The CDR3 runs 13 residues. CDR3: CASSFSGGHEQYF. Written as DNA, the CDR3 is TGTGCCAGCAGCTTTTCGGGGGGCCACGAGCAGTACTTC. Supplemented by reference TRBV7-2 and TRBJ2-7, the full variable domain reads GAGVSQSPSNKVTEKGKDVELRCDPISGHTALYWYRQSLGQGLEFLIYFQGNSAPDKSGLPSDRFSAERTGGSVSTLTIQRTQQEDSAVYLCASSFSGGHEQYFGPGTRLTVT.

This clone has a single count. This chain links TRBV24-1 with TRBJ2-3; TRBD2 matches at 9 bases. The J segment lost 0 bases and the V segment lost 6 bases, leaving 3 bases of the junction unmatched. The CDR3 length is 15 residues. The germline CDR1 and CDR2 sequences are KGHDR and SFDVKD. The CDR3 loop is CATSRSGRSTDTQYF. CDR3 in DNA: TGTGCCACCAGTAGGAGCGGGAGGAGCACAGATACGCAGTATTTT.

This chain joins TRBV19 and TRBJ2-7; 10 nucleotides line up with TRBD1. Unmatched junction bases numbered 11, after V lost 3 bases and J lost 6 bases. The CDR3 extends over 16 amino acids. Germline V CDR1 and CDR2: LNHDA, SQIVND (reference sequence). CDR3 protein: CASSILLDRGRSEQYF. The CDR3 coding sequence is TGTGCCAGTAGTATCCTCCTAGACAGGGGGCGGTCCGAGCAGTACTTC.

This clone was picked up one time. The rearrangement links TRBV7-2 to TRBJ2-3, with 14 bases that match TRBD2. CDR1 and CDR2 (germline): SGHTA, FQGNSA. V lost 1 base, J lost 3 bases, and 3 bases stayed unmatched. There are 17 residues in the CDR3. The CDR3 here is CASSLGGLAGVTDTQYF. The CDR3 nucleotides are TGTGCCAGCAGCTTAGGGGGACTAGCGGGAGTAACAGATACGCAGTATTTT.

The chain joins TRBV9 to TRBJ1-4; possible D gene TRBD1, 5 bases. Germline-derived CDR1 and CDR2 are SGDLS and YYNGEE. V was clipped by 6 bases and J by 7 bases, with 16 bases between them. The CDR3 totals 14 residues. The chain's CDR3 is CASTPGRGGEKLFF. CDR3 in DNA: TGTGCCAGCACCCCGGGGAGGGGTGGTGAAAAACTGTTTTTT.

The J gene is TRBJ1-2, the V gene TRBV28, with D maybe TRBD1 (6 bases). V was clipped by 5 bases and J by 4 bases, with 14 bases between them. Looked up from germline, CDR1 is MDHEN and CDR2 is SYDVKM. The CDR3 has 14 residues. The CDR3 region has the DNA TGTGCCAGCAGTCTCCGGACAGATCGCTATGGCTACACCTTC. Its protein product is CASSLRTDRYGYTF.

This clone was counted once. The chain has TRBV20-1 and TRBJ1-1, with 8 bases lining up with TRBD1. Germline values: CDR1 DFQATT, CDR2 SNEGSKA (reference sequence). V lost 5 bases, J lost 8 bases, and 4 bases stayed unmatched. The CDR3 totals 11 residues. CDR3: CSAPRTGEAFF. The CDR3 DNA sequence: TGCAGTGCTCCCAGGACAGGGGAAGCTTTCTTT.

V is TRBV18 and J is TRBJ2-4, with unresolved D. Trimming left V 0 bases short and J 0 bases short, with 6 bases between. Per germline, CDR1 KGHSH and CDR2 LQKENI. The CDR3 covers 15 residues. The DNA for the CDR3 is TGTGCCAGCTCACCACCGCAGATAGCCAAAAACATTCAGTACTTC. Its protein product is CASSPPQIAKNIQYF.

The chain is built from TRBV6-1 and TRBJ2-1, with 7 nucleotides matching TRBD2. V gave up 2 bases and J gave up 8 bases; unmatched junction bases: 6. Germline values: CDR1 MNHNS, CDR2 SASEGT. This CDR3 has 14 residues. The CDR3 coding sequence is TGTGCCAGCAGTGAAATGGGCGGGAGCTATGAGCAGTTCTTC. Its protein product is CASSEMGGSYEQFF.

V gene TRBV13 combines with J gene TRBJ1-4; D is perhaps TRBD1 (5 bases). Germline V lookup: CDR1 PRHDT, CDR2 FYEKMQ (reference sequence). Deletions cut 2 bases from V and 5 bases from J, with 9 bases between. CDR3 length: 14 residues. The CDR3 sequence: CASSLKGSNEKLFF. In nucleotides, the CDR3 is TGTGCCAGCAGCTTAAAGGGGTCGAATGAAAAACTGTTTTTT. Full variable domain (rest looked up from reference TRBV13 and TRBJ1-4): AAGVIQSPRHLIKEKRETATLKCYPIPRHDTVYWYQQGPGQDPQFLISFYEKMQSDKGSIPDRFSAQQFSDYHSELNMSSLELGDSALYFCASSLKGSNEKLFFGSGTQLSVL.

The rearrangement uses TRBV7-9 and TRBJ1-2; TRBD1 agrees at 9 bases. CDR3 length: 14 amino acids. Germline V lookup: CDR1 SEHNR, CDR2 FQNEAQ (reference sequence). V lost 4 bases to trimming and J lost 4 bases; unmatched junction nucleotides: 4. This CDR3 reads CASSWTGAGYGYTF. As DNA, the CDR3 is TGTGCCAGCAGCTGGACAGGGGCTGGCTATGGCTACACCTTC.

The chain couples TRBV28 to TRBJ1-3; possibly TRBD1 for D (5 bases). The CDR3 length is 12 residues. Trimming took off 7 bases at V and 4 bases at J, with 8 bases between the two ends. Germline V CDR1 and CDR2: MDHEN, SYDVKM. The CDR3 sequence is CASNTGGNTIYF. The CDR3 bases are TGTGCCAGCAATACAGGAGGAAACACCATATATTTT.

The chain carries TRBV2 and TRBJ1-2, with D perhaps matching TRBD1 (5 bases). Germline V CDR1 and CDR2: SNHLY, FYNNEI. The CDR3 has 13 residues. Trimming removed 7 bases at V and 8 bases at J, with 17 bases between. The CDR3 is CASTQTEALGYTF. DNA for the CDR3: TGTGCCAGCACCCAGACAGAAGCCCTAGGCTACACCTTC.

About this clone: This specimen includes other DNA sequences encoding the same CDR3. The chain has TRBV5-1 and TRBJ1-5; D gene unclear. This CDR3 comprises 15 residues. V was pared by 0 bases and J by 4 bases, with 11 bases between. From germline, CDR1 is SGHRS and CDR2 YFSETQ. The CDR3 DNA is TGCGCCAGCAGCTTGGAGGGAGGATTGAATCAGCCCCAGCATTTT. Translated, it gives CASSLEGGLNQPQHF.

There are a few counts of this clone. CDR3 amino acids: CASSFGGRLGEQYF. Here the CDR3 DNA reads TGTGCCAGCAGCTTCGGGGGGCGTCTAGGCGAGCAGTACTTC. This sequence joins TRBV5-4 and TRBJ2-7; possible D gene TRBD2, 7 bases. V lost 2 bases and J 6 bases, leaving 15 bases between the germline ends. Germline CDR1 SGHNT, CDR2 YYREEE (reference sequence). This CDR3 is built from 14 residues.

This chain connects TRBV7-2 to TRBJ1-1; 7 bases agree with TRBD1. The length of the CDR3 is 13 residues. V dropped 5 bases and J dropped 5; count of bases not matched to a gene: 5. Germline-derived CDR1 and CDR2 are SGHTA and FQGNSA. The CDR3 loop reads CASSKQGRTEAFF. The CDR3 nucleotides read TGTGCCAGCAGCAAACAGGGGCGGACTGAAGCTTTCTTT.

The chain couples TRBV2 to TRBJ2-5; TRBD2 matches at 16 bases. Germline CDR1 reads SNHLY; CDR2 reads FYNNEI. Germline trimming cut 5 bases from V and 6 bases from J; bases unmatched to any gene: 12. The CDR3 runs 18 residues. CDR3 sequence reads: CASSTPGTSGRGKQTQYF. CDR3 nucleotide sequence: TGTGCCAGCAGTACACCGGGGACTAGCGGGAGGGGTAAACAGACCCAGTACTTC. The full variable domain, completed using reference TRBV2 and TRBJ2-5, is EPEVTQTPSHQVTQMGQEVILRCVPISNHLYFYWYRQILGQKVEFLVSFYNNEISEKSEIFDDQFSVERPDGSNFTLKIRSTKLEDSAMYFCASSTPGTSGRGKQTQYFGPGTRLLVL.

The V and J genes are TRBV29-1 and TRBJ2-1, with a possible D match to TRBD2 (5 bases). CDR1 and CDR2 (germline): SQVTM, ANQGSEA. V was cut by 6 bases and J by 9 bases, with 12 bases left in between. CDR3 length equals 11 residues. For the CDR3, the DNA is TGCAGCGTAACTAGGAGCGTTGAGCAGTTCTTC. It yields the protein CSVTRSVEQFF.

This sequence joins TRBV29-1 and TRBJ1-5; a possible D gene is TRBD1 (6 bases). The CDR3 contains 12 residues. Trimming stripped 4 bases from V and 5 bases from J, with 9 bases between. CDR1 SQVTM and CDR2 ANQGSEA come from the germline V gene. As DNA, the CDR3 is TGCAGCGTTGCAGGGGTCCATCAGCCCCAGCATTTT. Protein product: CSVAGVHQPQHF.

The rearrangement uses TRBV5-1 and TRBJ1-6; D unclear. V was shortened by 2 bases and J by 7 bases, with 16 bases between the two germline ends. Germline CDR1 is SGHRS and CDR2 is YFSETQ. CDR3 length equals 16 residues. CDR3 protein: CASSFNPGEENSPLHF. As DNA, the CDR3 is TGCGCCAGCAGCTTCAACCCCGGGGAGGAGAATTCACCCCTCCACTTT. Filled out from reference TRBV5-1 and TRBJ1-6, the complete variable domain reads KAGVTQTPRYLIKTRGQQVTLSCSPISGHRSVSWYQQTPGQGLQFLFEYFSETQRNKGNFPGRFSGRQFSNSRSEMNVSTLELGDSALYLCASSFNPGEENSPLHFGNGTRLTVT.

The chain recombines TRBV6-5 with TRBJ2-7; no definite D call. Looked up from germline, CDR1 is MNHEY and CDR2 is SVGAGI. The germline V and J ends were trimmed by 2 bases and 6 bases, with 11 bases remaining between them. The CDR3 has 13 residues. This chain's CDR3 is CASSYRHDSEQYF. The CDR3 DNA sequence: TGTGCCAGCAGTTACCGGCATGACTCCGAGCAGTACTTC.

In this sample, this clone turned up once. The rearrangement joins TRBV14 to TRBJ2-1; 7 nucleotides match TRBD2. Germline trimming cut 1 base from V and 7 bases from J; bases unmatched to any gene: 13. The CDR3 consists of 17 residues. The germline V gene has CDR1 SGHDN and CDR2 FVKESK. CDR3 in amino acids: CASSQAPGLAASNEQFF. The CDR3 DNA reads as TGTGCCAGCAGCCAAGCCCCCGGCCTAGCGGCCTCGAATGAGCAGTTCTTC.

The chain uses TRBV28 and TRBJ2-1; TRBD2 matches at 14 bases. The CDR3 has 14 residues. Germline assignment: CDR1 MDHEN and CDR2 SYDVKM. V lost 10 bases to trimming and J lost 8 bases; unmatched junction nucleotides: 7. The CDR3 DNA reads TGTGCCATCGGTAGACTAGCGGGAGGGCATGAGCAGTTCTTC. Translating it yields CAIGRLAGGHEQFF. The whole variable domain, filled in from reference TRBV28 and TRBJ2-1, reads DVKVTQSSRYLVKRTGEKVFLECVQDMDHENMFWYRQDPGLGLRLIYFSYDVKMKEKGDIPEGYSVSREKKERFSLILESASTNQTSMYLCAIGRLAGGHEQFFGPGTRLTVL.